A selection of T cell receptor beta chains follows, all from one sample in a study of cytomegalovirus exposure and HLA in healthy donors. Data came from immunoSEQ multiplex PCR; TCRdb stores just in-frame clones and leaves some out. The table includes around 91,000 clones, 86% detected once. Source material: PBMCs. These receptors were obtained from a man younger than 40 in good health and CMV-seropositive. Each CDR3 is given with its conserved first and last residue. The D gene is left open where the match is weak. Size values are once, few and many counts, or a class for expanded clones, and some rows have none.

TRBD2	TRBV6-6	TRBJ2-1	NA	CASSTPSGREDNEQFF	TGTGCCAGCAGTACTCCTAGCGGGAGGGAAGACAATGAGCAGTTCTTC
NA	TRBV2	TRBJ2-4	few	CAPGQGLAKNIQYF	TGTGCACCTGGGCAGGGCTTAGCCAAAAACATTCAGTACTTC
TRBD1	TRBV5-1	TRBJ2-3	NA	CASSPVLTGFADTQYF	TGCGCCAGCAGCCCCGTACTGACAGGGTTCGCAGATACGCAGTATTTT
TRBD1	TRBV27	TRBJ2-7	NA	CASSSIRDRKEQYF	TGTGCCAGCAGTTCTATCCGGGACAGGAAAGAGCAGTACTTC
TRBD2	TRBV18	TRBJ2-5	few	CASSPPQLAGAETQYF	TGTGCCAGCTCACCACCCCAACTAGCGGGAGCCGAGACCCAGTACTTC
NA	TRBV19	TRBJ2-7	NA	CASSRGLGVSYEQYF	TGTGCCAGTAGTAGGGGACTGGGAGTCTCCTACGAGCAGTACTTC
NA	TRBV2	TRBJ2-2	few	CASSGRSDGFGELFF	TGTGCCAGCAGTGGAAGGAGTGACGGCTTCGGGGAGCTGTTTTTT
NA	TRBV28	TRBJ2-1	NA	CASSLQSVAYNEQFF	TGTGCCAGCAGTTTACAAAGTGTAGCCTACAATGAGCAGTTCTTC
NA	TRBV11-2	TRBJ2-3	NA	CASSLGLARTDTQYF	TGTGCCAGCAGCTTAGGGCTAGCCCGCACAGATACGCAGTATTTT
TRBD1	TRBV19	TRBJ1-5	NA	CASSIPTGGQHNQPQHF	TGTGCCAGTAGTATACCGACAGGGGGACAACACAATCAGCCCCAGCATTTT
NA	TRBV10-2	TRBJ2-3	NA	CASSVRNRKPTDTQYF	TGCGCCAGCAGCGTCAGGAATAGGAAACCCACAGATACGCAGTATTTT
TRBD2	TRBV30	TRBJ2-3	NA	CAWSGLAGGITDTQYF	TGTGCCTGGAGTGGACTAGCGGGAGGTATCACAGATACGCAGTATTTT
NA	TRBV14	TRBJ2-1	few	CASSQERTPKVYNEQFF	TGTGCCAGCAGCCAGGAACGGACACCAAAAGTCTACAATGAGCAGTTCTTC
NA	TRBV27	TRBJ2-1	NA	CASKGSLGDEQFF	TGTGCCAGCAAGGGCAGCCTAGGGGATGAGCAGTTCTTC
NA	TRBV7-9	TRBJ1-2	NA	CASSLAGAVGSFGYTF	TGTGCCAGCAGCTTAGCTGGTGCGGTTGGGTCTTTTGGCTACACCTTC
TRBD1	TRBV18	TRBJ1-2	NA	CASSPSGQYGYTF	TGTGCCAGCTCACCATCGGGACAGTATGGCTACACCTTC
NA	TRBV21-1	TRBJ1-1	NA	CASSRAGYTEAFF	TGTGCCAGCAGCCGAGCGGGGTACACTGAAGCTTTCTTT
NA	TRBV27	TRBJ2-3	NA	CASSSPPRAPYTQYF	TGTGCCAGCAGTTCCCCCCCGCGAGCTCCTTATACGCAGTATTTT
NA	TRBV5-1	TRBJ1-1	NA	CASSLYRPGTEAFF	TGCGCCAGCAGCTTGTACAGGCCGGGCACTGAAGCTTTCTTT
TRBD1	TRBV29-1	TRBJ2-7	NA	CSVVRQGAGEQYF	TGCAGCGTCGTAAGACAGGGGGCGGGGGAGCAGTACTTC
NA	TRBV30	TRBJ2-7	NA	CACTRQILAYEQYF	TGTGCCTGCACACGGCAGATCCTAGCCTACGAGCAGTACTTC
TRBD1	TRBV19	TRBJ1-2	NA	CASSGDRGLSYYGYTF	TGTGCCAGTAGTGGGGACAGGGGTCTCTCTTACTATGGCTACACCTTC
NA	TRBV11-3	TRBJ2-7	NA	CASSLGPDYEQYF	TGTGCCAGCAGCTTAGGGCCCGACTACGAGCAGTACTTC
NA	TRBV28	TRBJ1-2	NA	CASSSQGSAWGYTF	TGTGCCAGCAGCTCTCAGGGCTCGGCCTGGGGCTACACCTTC
TRBD2	TRBV18	TRBJ2-7	NA	CASSPPSGDYYEQYF	TGTGCCAGCTCACCACCTAGCGGGGATTACTACGAGCAGTACTTC
TRBD1	TRBV6-5	TRBJ1-3	NA	CASSPGTGSGNTIYF	TGTGCCAGCAGCCCTGGGACAGGCTCTGGAAACACCATATATTTT
TRBD1	TRBV6-1	TRBJ2-2	NA	CASSARDRDTGELFF	TGTGCCAGCAGCGCCCGGGACAGGGACACCGGGGAGCTGTTTTTT
NA	TRBV5-5	TRBJ2-7	NA	CASSLGVAGVYEQYF	TGTGCCAGCAGCTTGGGGGTGGCAGGCGTCTACGAGCAGTACTTC
TRBD2	TRBV6-1	TRBJ2-1	NA	CASRGLAKTYNEQFF	TGTGCCAGCAGGGGACTAGCCAAAACCTACAATGAGCAGTTCTTC
NA	TRBV5-1	TRBJ2-3	NA	CASSLDNRSTDTQYF	TGCGCCAGCAGCCTGGACAACCGAAGCACAGATACGCAGTATTTT
TRBD2	TRBV18	TRBJ2-3	once	CASSPWGPSTTTSGKGDTQYF	TGTGCCAGCTCACCTTGGGGACCCTCCACCACTACTAGCGGGAAGGGAGATACGCAGTATTTT
TRBD2	TRBV2	TRBJ2-3	NA	CASSGTSARVIANTQYF	TGTGCCAGCAGTGGGACTAGCGCCCGTGTTATCGCAAATACGCAGTATTTT
NA	TRBV30	TRBJ1-3	NA	CAWSVIENTIYF	TGTGCCTGGAGTGTAATAGAGAACACCATATATTTT
TRBD1	TRBV18	TRBJ1-1	NA	CASLGQANTEAFF	TGTGCCAGCTTAGGACAGGCCAACACTGAAGCTTTCTTT
NA	TRBV5-1	TRBJ1-6	NA	CASSLYGDNSPLHF	TGCGCCAGCAGCTTGTACGGGGATAATTCACCCCTCCACTTT
NA	TRBV5-4	TRBJ2-2	NA	CASSDSQGGWPGELFF	TGTGCCAGCAGCGACTCTCAGGGAGGATGGCCCGGGGAGCTGTTTTTT
NA	TRBV28	TRBJ1-2	NA	CASRGLEGGGYGYTF	TGTGCCAGCAGGGGCCTTGAGGGAGGGGGCTATGGCTACACCTTC
TRBD2	TRBV5-1	TRBJ2-1	NA	CASSLSSGIYNEQFF	TGCGCCAGCAGCTTGTCTAGCGGGATATACAATGAGCAGTTCTTC
TRBD1	TRBV5-1	TRBJ1-4	NA	CASSPGTGTNEKLFF	TGCGCCAGCAGCCCTGGGACAGGGACTAATGAAAAACTGTTTTTT
TRBD1	TRBV10-3	TRBJ1-4	NA	CAISSTGQGVEKLFF	TGTGCCATCAGTAGCACCGGACAGGGAGTGGAAAAACTGTTTTTT
TRBD2	TRBV5-1	TRBJ2-6	NA	CASSFGGASGANVLTF	TGCGCCAGCAGCTTCGGGGGGGCGAGTGGGGCCAACGTCCTGACTTTC
NA	TRBV11-2	TRBJ2-7	NA	CASSLGRVEEQYF	TGTGCCAGCAGCTTGGGTCGGGTTGAGGAGCAGTACTTC
NA	TRBV2	TRBJ1-2	NA	CASSETGYGYTF	TGTGCCAGCAGTGAAACAGGCTATGGCTACACCTTC
NA	TRBV11-2	TRBJ2-2	NA	CASSPTKSGNTGELFF	TGTGCCAGCAGCCCGACCAAAAGCGGAAACACCGGGGAGCTGTTTTTT
TRBD1	TRBV4-1	TRBJ2-7	NA	CASSQGDRANEQYF	TGCGCCAGCAGCCAAGGAGACAGGGCGAACGAGCAGTACTTC
TRBD1	TRBV6-1	TRBJ1-5	NA	CATAIQDRGDQPQHF	TGTGCCACCGCCATCCAGGACAGGGGGGATCAGCCCCAGCATTTT
TRBD1	TRBV28	TRBJ2-7	NA	CASRVETGPTYEQYF	TGTGCCAGCAGGGTCGAGACAGGGCCCACTTACGAGCAGTACTTC
TRBD1	TRBV5-1	TRBJ2-5	NA	CASSTGTGYLQETQYF	TGCGCCAGCAGCACTGGGACAGGGTATCTCCAAGAGACCCAGTACTTC
NA	TRBV6-5	TRBJ2-2	NA	CASKNAGNTGELFF	TGTGCCAGCAAGAACGCAGGAAACACCGGGGAGCTGTTTTTT